The rows below give T cell receptor beta chains drawn from one sample of a study of control samples from healthy donors and cancer patients. Sequencing used immunoSEQ multiplex PCR; TCRdb keeps in-frame clones, though not all of them. The data contain a few hundred thousand clones, 90% of them singletons. The sample was PBMCs. Receptors were obtained from a man aged 35-49 years with head and neck cancer. Each CDR3 is given without its conserved first and last residue. Fields, in order: J gene, V gene, CDR3 protein.

TRBJ1-4 TRBV7-2 ASSPVGGEKLF
TRBJ2-1 TRBV7-9 ASSLSRLAGEQYNEQF
TRBJ1-5 TRBV20-1 SARGAGNQPQH
TRBJ2-2 TRBV2 ASRFRDGDTGELF
TRBJ1-5 TRBV28 ASSSSTGANQPQH
TRBJ2-7 TRBV2 ASSGSLGLVLVYEQY
TRBJ2-3 TRBV24-1 ATSDRRHSTDTQY
TRBJ1-4 TRBV19 ASRGRSNEKLF
TRBJ1-4 TRBV2 ASTPGGGVGEKLF
TRBJ1-1 TRBV7-9 ASSLAGRVSTEAF
TRBJ2-6 TRBV25-1 ASSDPGQGASGANVLT
TRBJ2-4 TRBV20-1 SASLGGLQY
TRBJ2-1 TRBV27 ASSSRGYNEQF
TRBJ2-7 TRBV6-2/TRBV6-3 ASSRDGTVYEQY
TRBJ1-4 TRBV10-1 ASSETTGGNEKLF
TRBJ1-1 TRBV5-1 ASTGDGINTEAF
TRBJ2-7 TRBV3-1/TRBV3-2 ASSQTGTSGDEQY
TRBJ1-1 TRBV6-5 ASSYKGLMNTEAF
TRBJ2-3 TRBV28 ASSSILTDTTDTQY
TRBJ1-3 TRBV19 ASSLRLLISGNTIY
TRBJ1-1 TRBV27 ASQTRGRGHTEAF
TRBJ1-4 TRBV30 AWNWDSEKLF
TRBJ2-1 TRBV5-1 ASSLLSGNSYNEQF
TRBJ1-5 TRBV5-1 ASSLEGQSNQPQH
TRBJ2-7 TRBV7-9 ASSDRGPYEQY
TRBJ1-3 TRBV19 ASSIDDRVSGNTIY
TRBJ2-7 TRBV30 AWSNFPGTSYEQY
TRBJ2-7 TRBV6-1 ASSDWRRGDEQY
TRBJ2-7 TRBV7-3 ASSSGSSYEQY
TRBJ1-5 TRBV24-1 ATSDPGQGGRQPQH
TRBJ1-4 TRBV6-1 ASSEEAALNEKLF
TRBJ2-5 TRBV3-1/TRBV3-2 ASSQLDRVLGVTQY
TRBJ1-1 TRBV5-1 ASSLLGTEAF
TRBJ2-6 TRBV5-4 ASSLGRGARTGANVLT
TRBJ2-3 TRBV5-1 ASSLYWVADTQY
TRBJ2-2 TRBV7-3 ASTDREGLNTGELF
TRBJ1-1 TRBV9 ASSVVLGGSSEAF
TRBJ1-1 TRBV5-8 ASSGGQGGRGLKAF
TRBJ1-4 TRBV6-5 ASSYGPGTNEKLF
TRBJ1-5 TRBV28 ASSLFRGSYQPQH
TRBJ1-2 TRBV7-3 ASSLGPGSYGYT
TRBJ1-1 TRBV10-1 ASSERRTGGTEAF
TRBJ2-1 TRBV27 ASSLTGAYNEQF
TRBJ2-5 TRBV5-1 ASSRWGGGETQY
TRBJ1-4 TRBV12-3/TRBV12-4 ASSLFGEKLF
TRBJ2-7 TRBV9 ASSAAGPGQEGYEQY
TRBJ1-2 TRBV3-1/TRBV3-2 ASSHKQGAINYGYT
TRBJ2-7 TRBV5-6 ASSLEGPAGPYEQY
TRBJ2-1 TRBV19 ASKGQDRVSYNEQF
TRBJ2-3 TRBV5-6 ASSLVPGGADTQY
TRBJ1-2 TRBV14 ASSHRQGPYGYT
TRBJ1-1 TRBV30 AWSVFGPNTEAF
TRBJ1-2 TRBV27 ASSPTPSDRGYT